This T cell receptor (beta chain) came from a study of T-cell reconstitution after alpha-beta-depleted transplantation in children. This clonotype has ten or more counts. The target antigen is unknown. The authors prepared the TCRbeta library with unique molecular identifiers. TCRdb re-derived calls from the PCR reads in MiXCR, one entry per CDR3 protein. The table has about 200,000 distinct CDR3 sequences, 6.3% seen once. General study findings and limits: A year had passed since transplant, and T-cell counts and diversity by then came mostly from newly produced T cells. The origin of alpha-beta T cells about two months after transplant was reportedly several hundred expanded graft clones.

Looked up from germline, CDR1 is MGHRA and CDR2 is YSYEKL. Germline trimming cut 2 bases from V and 0 bases from J; bases unmatched to any gene: 3. The CDR3 sequence is 15 residues long. The receptor's source is a girl less than two years old with combined immunodeficiency, due to receive a stem cell transplant. Material: PBMCs, obtained before TCRalphabeta/CD19-depleted stem cell transplant. The rearrangement uses TRBV4-1 and TRBJ2-7, with 8 bases matching TRBD2. CDR3 protein: CASSQSGGYSYEQYF. The DNA of the CDR3 is TGCGCCAGCAGCCAAAGCGGGGGCTACTCCTACGAGCAGTACTTC.